The clone carrying this T cell receptor (beta chain) showed up many times. The sample is drawn from a study of early T cells in non-severe SARS-CoV-2 infection. TCRdb re-called the 5' RACE reads with MiXCR, one entry per CDR3 protein. The data contain around 27,000 distinct CDR3 sequences, around 7% of them singletons. Trimming stripped 10 bases from V and 4 bases from J, with 13 bases between. Germline V CDR1 and CDR2: SGHNT, YYREEE (reference sequence). The CDR3 contains 12 residues. The sample taken for sequencing was whole blood. The rearrangement links TRBV5-4 to TRBJ2-3; D gene unclear. This sequence was found in an adult who was a healthcare worker with PCR-confirmed SARS-CoV-2 infection or an uninfected control (not recorded which). This CDR3 is CAAGSGADTQYF. The CDR3 bases are TGTGCCGCAGGCTCCGGAGCAGATACGCAGTATTTT.